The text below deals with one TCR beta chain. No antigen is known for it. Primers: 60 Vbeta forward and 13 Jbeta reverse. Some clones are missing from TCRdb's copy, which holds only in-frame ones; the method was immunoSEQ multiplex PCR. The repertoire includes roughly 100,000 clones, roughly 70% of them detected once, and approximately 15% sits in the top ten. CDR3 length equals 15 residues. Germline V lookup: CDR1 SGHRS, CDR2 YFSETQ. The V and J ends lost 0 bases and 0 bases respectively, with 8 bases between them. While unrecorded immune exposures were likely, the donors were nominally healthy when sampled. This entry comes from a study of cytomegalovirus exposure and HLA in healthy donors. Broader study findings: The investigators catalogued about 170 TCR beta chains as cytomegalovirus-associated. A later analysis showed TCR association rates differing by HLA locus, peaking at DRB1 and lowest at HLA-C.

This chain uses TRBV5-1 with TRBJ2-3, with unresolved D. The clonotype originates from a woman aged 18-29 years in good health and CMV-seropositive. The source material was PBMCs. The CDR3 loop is CASSLALGSTDTQYF. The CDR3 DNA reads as TGCGCCAGCAGCTTGGCCCTCGGGAGCACAGATACGCAGTATTTT.